The 6 T cell receptor beta chains in this list originate from one sample, sequenced in a study of CD8+ T cells in alopecia areata. Treatment here: oral pan-JAK inhibitor, 5-10 mg twice daily. Extracted RNA was reverse transcribed, and the resulting cDNA served as sequencing template. Assay: immunoSEQ multiplex PCR; the TCRdb copy retains only in-frame clones and omits some. Of around 200,000 clones detected, around three fifths appear once; the ten largest clones hold about 12%. Sequenced material: CD8+ T cells sorted from blood, taken at week 24, from a patient treated with tofacitinib. The source is a human donor with alopecia areata.

This clone was observed a few times. V and J are TRBV7-9 and TRBJ2-2, with D possibly TRBD1 on 5 matching bases. CDR1 SEHNR and CDR2 FQNEAQ come from the germline V gene (reference sequence). CDR3 length: 16 amino acids. Trimming removed 5 bases from V and 1 base from J, with 14 bases in between. In nucleotides, the CDR3 is TGTGCCAGCAGCCCAGATAGGACAAGGAACACCGGGGAGCTGTTTTTT. Residues: CASSPDRTRNTGELFF.

The V gene is TRBV11-2, the J gene TRBJ2-1; tentative D call: TRBD1 (6 bases). The CDR3 has 16 residues. Germline V lookup: CDR1 SGHAT, CDR2 FQNNGV. V gave up 0 bases and J gave up 5 bases, with 14 bases separating them. CDR3 sequence (DNA): TGTGCCAGCAGCTTAGATCTAAAGGACAGCCACAATGAGCAGTTCTTC. Protein sequence: CASSLDLKDSHNEQFF.

V and J are TRBV7-9 and TRBJ2-6; 11 bases match TRBD1. Trimming at V came to 5 bases and at J to 2 bases, leaving 11 bases not matched to a gene. The CDR3 extends over 19 amino acids. Germline values: CDR1 SEHNR, CDR2 FQNEAQ (reference sequence). CDR3 DNA sequence: TGTGCCAGCAGCCCCAGCCCCGGGACAGGGGGAACTGGGGCCAACGTCCTGACTTTC. This translates into CASSPSPGTGGTGANVLTF.

This clone was counted a single time. The chain couples TRBV27 to TRBJ1-2, with D uncertain. Trimming stripped 6 bases from V and 5 bases from J, with 16 bases between. The length of the CDR3 is 14 residues. Germline V lookup: CDR1 MNHEY, CDR2 SMNVEV (reference sequence). Here the CDR3 DNA reads TGTGCCAGCAGCCGTACTGCGCTCGGGTATGGCTACACCTTC. Its translation: CASSRTALGYGYTF.

This sequence joins TRBV4-1 and TRBJ2-7; D is undetermined. Trimming left V 2 bases short and J 2 bases short, with 13 bases between. Germline values: CDR1 MGHRA, CDR2 YSYEKL. The CDR3 has 15 amino acids. CDR3 sequence reads: CASSQRATAPYEQYF. The CDR3 nucleotides are TGCGCCAGCAGCCAAAGGGCCACCGCTCCCTACGAGCAGTACTTC.

J is TRBJ2-2 and V is TRBV15; TRBD2 agrees at 7 bases. Germline CDR1 and CDR2: LNHNV and YYDKDF (reference sequence). The CDR3 loop spans 15 amino acids. V shed 4 bases, J shed 0 bases, and the junction held 2 bases outside the gene matches. The CDR3, as DNA: TGTGCCACCAGCAATAGCGGGCCGAACACCGGGGAGCTGTTTTTT. Residues: CATSNSGPNTGELFF.